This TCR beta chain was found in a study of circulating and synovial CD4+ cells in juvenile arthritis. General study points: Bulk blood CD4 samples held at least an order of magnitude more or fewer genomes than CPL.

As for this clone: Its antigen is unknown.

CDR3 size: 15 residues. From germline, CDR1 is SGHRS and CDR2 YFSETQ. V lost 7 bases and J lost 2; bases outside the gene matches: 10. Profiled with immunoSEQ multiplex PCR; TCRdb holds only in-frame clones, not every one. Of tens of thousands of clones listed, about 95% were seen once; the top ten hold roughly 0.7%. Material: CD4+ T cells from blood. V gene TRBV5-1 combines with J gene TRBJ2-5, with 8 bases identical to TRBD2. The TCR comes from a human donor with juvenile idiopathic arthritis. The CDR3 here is CASHLGGGPQETQYF. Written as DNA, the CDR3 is TGCGCCAGCCATCTCGGCGGGGGGCCGCAAGAGACCCAGTACTTC.